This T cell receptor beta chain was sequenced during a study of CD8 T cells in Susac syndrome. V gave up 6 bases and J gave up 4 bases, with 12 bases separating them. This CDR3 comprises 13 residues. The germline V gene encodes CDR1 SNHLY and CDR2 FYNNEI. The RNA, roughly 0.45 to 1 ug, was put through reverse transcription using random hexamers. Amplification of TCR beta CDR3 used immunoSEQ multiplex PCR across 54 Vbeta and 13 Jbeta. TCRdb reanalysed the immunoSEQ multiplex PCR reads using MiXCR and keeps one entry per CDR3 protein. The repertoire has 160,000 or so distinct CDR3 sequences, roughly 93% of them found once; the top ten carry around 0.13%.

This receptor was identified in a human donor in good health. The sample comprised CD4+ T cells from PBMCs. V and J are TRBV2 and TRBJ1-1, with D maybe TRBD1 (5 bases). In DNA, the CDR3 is TGTGCCAGCAGGCTTTCCCAGGGCACTGAAGCTTTCTTT. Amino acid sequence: CASRLSQGTEAFF.